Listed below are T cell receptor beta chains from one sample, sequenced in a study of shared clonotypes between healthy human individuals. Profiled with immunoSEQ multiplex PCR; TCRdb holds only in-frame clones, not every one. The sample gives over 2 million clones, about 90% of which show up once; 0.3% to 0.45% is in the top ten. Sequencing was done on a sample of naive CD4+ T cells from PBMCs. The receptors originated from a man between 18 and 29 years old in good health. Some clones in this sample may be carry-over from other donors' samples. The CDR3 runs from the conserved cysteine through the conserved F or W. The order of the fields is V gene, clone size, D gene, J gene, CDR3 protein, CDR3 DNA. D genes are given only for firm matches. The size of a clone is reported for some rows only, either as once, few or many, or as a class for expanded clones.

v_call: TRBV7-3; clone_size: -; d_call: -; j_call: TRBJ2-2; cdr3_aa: CASSLTGLGTGELFF; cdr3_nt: TGTGCCAGCAGCCTAACGGGACTGGGCACCGGGGAGCTGTTTTTT
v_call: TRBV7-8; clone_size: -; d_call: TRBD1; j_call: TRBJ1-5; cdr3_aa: CASSAGQNNQPQHF; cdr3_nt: TGTGCCAGCAGCGCGGGACAGAATAATCAGCCCCAGCATTTT
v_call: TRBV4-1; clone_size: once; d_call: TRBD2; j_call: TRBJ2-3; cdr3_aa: CASSLGLAGGSDTQYF; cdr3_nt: TGCGCCAGCAGCCTTGGACTAGCGGGAGGTTCAGATACGCAGTATTTT
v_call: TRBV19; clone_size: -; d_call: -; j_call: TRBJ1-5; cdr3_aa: CASSIVRGGQDQHF; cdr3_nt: TGTGCCAGTAGTATAGTACGGGGCGGTCAGGACCAGCATTTT
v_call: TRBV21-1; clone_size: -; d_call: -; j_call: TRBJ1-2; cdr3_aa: CASSKSRGYGYTF; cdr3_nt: TGTGCCAGCAGCAAATCAAGGGGCTATGGCTACACCTTC
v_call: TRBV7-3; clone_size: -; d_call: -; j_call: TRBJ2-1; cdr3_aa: CASSQSAGAPSSYNEQFF; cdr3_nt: TGTGCCAGCAGCCAGTCAGCGGGTGCCCCTAGCTCCTACAATGAGCAGTTCTTC
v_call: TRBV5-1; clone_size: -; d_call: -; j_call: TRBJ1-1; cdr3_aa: CASRLDRWAEAFF; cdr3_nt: TGCGCCAGCAGATTGGACAGATGGGCTGAAGCTTTCTTT
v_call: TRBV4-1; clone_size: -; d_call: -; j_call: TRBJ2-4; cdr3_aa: CASSQDPQGLIAKNIQYF; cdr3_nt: TGCGCCAGCAGCCAAGATCCTCAGGGACTGATAGCCAAAAACATTCAGTACTTC
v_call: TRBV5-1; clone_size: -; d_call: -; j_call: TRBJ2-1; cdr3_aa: CASSLAFNEQFF; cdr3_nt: TGCGCCAGCAGCTTGGCGTTCAATGAGCAGTTCTTC
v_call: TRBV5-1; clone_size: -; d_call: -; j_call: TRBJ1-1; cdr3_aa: CASRPEANTEAFF; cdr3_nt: TGCGCCAGCCGTCCGGAGGCGAACACTGAAGCTTTCTTT
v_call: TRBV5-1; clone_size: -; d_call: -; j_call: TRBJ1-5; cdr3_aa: CASSSGGTNQPQHF; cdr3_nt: TGCGCCAGCAGCTCCGGGGGGACCAATCAGCCCCAGCATTTT
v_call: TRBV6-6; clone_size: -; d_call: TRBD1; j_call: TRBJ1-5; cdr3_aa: CASSTTGGQPQHF; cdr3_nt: TGTGCCAGCAGCACTACAGGGGGTCAGCCCCAGCATTTT
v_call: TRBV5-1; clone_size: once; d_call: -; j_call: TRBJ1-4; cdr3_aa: CASSLAGVEEKLFF; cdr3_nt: TGCGCCAGCAGCTTGGCAGGGGTTGAGGAAAAACTGTTTTTT
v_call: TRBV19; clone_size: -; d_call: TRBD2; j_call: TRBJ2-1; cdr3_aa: CASRSFVTDSGRDHEQFF; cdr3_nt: TGTGCCAGTCGAAGTTTTGTAACGGATAGCGGGAGAGATCATGAGCAGTTCTTC
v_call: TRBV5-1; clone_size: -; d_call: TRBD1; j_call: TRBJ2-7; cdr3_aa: CASSFTGGSGYEQYF; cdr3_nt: TGCGCCAGCAGCTTCACAGGGGGCTCAGGCTACGAGCAGTACTTC
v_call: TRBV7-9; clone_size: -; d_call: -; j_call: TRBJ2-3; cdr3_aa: CGTGRSSTDTQYF; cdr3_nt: TGTGGTACAGGGCGTTCTAGCACAGATACGCAGTATTTT
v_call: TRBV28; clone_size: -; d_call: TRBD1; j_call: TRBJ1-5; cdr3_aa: CASGTGQGNQPQHF; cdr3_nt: TGTGCCAGTGGGACGGGACAGGGAAATCAGCCCCAGCATTTT
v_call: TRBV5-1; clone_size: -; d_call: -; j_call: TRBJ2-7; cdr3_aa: CASSLTPSGHAYSYEQYF; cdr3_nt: TGCGCCAGCAGCCTAACTCCGTCCGGCCACGCTTACTCCTACGAGCAGTACTTC
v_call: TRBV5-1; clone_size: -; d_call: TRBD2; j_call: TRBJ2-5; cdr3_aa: CASSRLAGGNQETQYF; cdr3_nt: TGCGCCAGCAGCCGGCTAGCGGGAGGCAACCAAGAGACCCAGTACTTC
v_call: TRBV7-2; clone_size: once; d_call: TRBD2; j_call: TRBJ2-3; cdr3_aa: CASSAPGLAAQYF; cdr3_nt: TGTGCCAGCAGCGCACCCGGACTAGCCGCGCAGTATTTT
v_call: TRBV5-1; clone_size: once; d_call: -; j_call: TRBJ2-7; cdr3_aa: CASSPTGRYSYEQYF; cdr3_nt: TGCGCCAGCAGCCCCACCGGCCGATACTCCTACGAGCAGTACTTC
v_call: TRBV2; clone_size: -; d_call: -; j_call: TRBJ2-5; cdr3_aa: CASSEGLNAGKETQYF; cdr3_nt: TGTGCCAGCAGTGAAGGACTGAACGCCGGCAAAGAGACCCAGTACTTC
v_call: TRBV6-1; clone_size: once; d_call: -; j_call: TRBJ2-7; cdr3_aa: CASTRRTASYEQYF; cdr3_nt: TGTGCCAGCACCCGTCGGACAGCCTCCTACGAGCAGTACTTC
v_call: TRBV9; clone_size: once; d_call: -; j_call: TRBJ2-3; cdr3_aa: CASSVAPPTATDTQYF; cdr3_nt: TGTGCCAGCAGCGTAGCCCCCCCGACAGCTACAGATACGCAGTATTTT
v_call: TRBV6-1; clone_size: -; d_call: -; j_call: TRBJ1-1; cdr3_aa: CASSPNRAEAFF; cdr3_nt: TGTGCCAGCAGCCCAAACAGAGCCGAAGCTTTCTTT
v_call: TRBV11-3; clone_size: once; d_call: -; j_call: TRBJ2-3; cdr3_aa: CASSLGTVADTQYF; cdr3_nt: TGTGCCAGCAGCTTAGGGACAGTCGCAGATACGCAGTATTTT
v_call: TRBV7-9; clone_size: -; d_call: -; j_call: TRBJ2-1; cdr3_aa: CASSLVQGIDEQFF; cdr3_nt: TGTGCCAGCAGCTTAGTGCAAGGGATCGATGAGCAGTTCTTC
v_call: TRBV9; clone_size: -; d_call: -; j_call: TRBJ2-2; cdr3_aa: CASSVDGAGTGELFF; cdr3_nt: TGTGCCAGCAGCGTAGACGGGGCGGGCACCGGGGAGCTGTTTTTT
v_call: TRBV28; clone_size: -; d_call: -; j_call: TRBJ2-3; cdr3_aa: CASRKRPDTQYF; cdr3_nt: TGTGCCAGCAGGAAGCGACCAGATACGCAGTATTTT
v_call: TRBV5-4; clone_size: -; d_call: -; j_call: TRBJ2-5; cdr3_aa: CASSFQETQYF; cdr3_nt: TGTGCCAGCAGTTTTCAAGAGACCCAGTACTTC
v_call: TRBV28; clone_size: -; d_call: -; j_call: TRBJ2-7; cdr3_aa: CASRYGGTSTYEQYF; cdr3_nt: TGTGCCAGCAGATATGGCGGGACCAGTACCTACGAGCAGTACTTC
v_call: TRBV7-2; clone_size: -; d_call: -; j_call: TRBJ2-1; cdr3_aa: CASSARNEQFF; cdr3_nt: TGTGCCAGCAGCGCCAGGAATGAGCAGTTCTTC
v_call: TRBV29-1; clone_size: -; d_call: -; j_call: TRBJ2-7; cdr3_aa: CSVLPGPNYEQYF; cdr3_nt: TGCAGCGTTCTTCCGGGACCTAACTACGAGCAGTACTTC
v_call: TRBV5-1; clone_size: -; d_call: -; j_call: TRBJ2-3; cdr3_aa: CASSPPSTDTQYF; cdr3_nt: TGCGCCAGCAGCCCACCTAGCACAGATACGCAGTATTTT
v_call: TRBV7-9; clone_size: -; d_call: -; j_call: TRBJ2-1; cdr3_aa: CASRPIQGKRPPYNEQFF; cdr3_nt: TGTGCCAGCAGGCCGATACAGGGAAAGAGGCCCCCGTACAATGAGCAGTTCTTC
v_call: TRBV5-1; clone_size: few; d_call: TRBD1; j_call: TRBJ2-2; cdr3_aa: CASSPGTGYTGELFF; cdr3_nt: TGCGCCAGCAGCCCCGGGACAGGATATACCGGGGAGCTGTTTTTT
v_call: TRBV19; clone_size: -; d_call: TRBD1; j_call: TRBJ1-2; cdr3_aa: CASSTQDRGYGYTF; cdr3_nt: TGTGCCAGTAGTACCCAGGACAGGGGATATGGCTACACCTTC